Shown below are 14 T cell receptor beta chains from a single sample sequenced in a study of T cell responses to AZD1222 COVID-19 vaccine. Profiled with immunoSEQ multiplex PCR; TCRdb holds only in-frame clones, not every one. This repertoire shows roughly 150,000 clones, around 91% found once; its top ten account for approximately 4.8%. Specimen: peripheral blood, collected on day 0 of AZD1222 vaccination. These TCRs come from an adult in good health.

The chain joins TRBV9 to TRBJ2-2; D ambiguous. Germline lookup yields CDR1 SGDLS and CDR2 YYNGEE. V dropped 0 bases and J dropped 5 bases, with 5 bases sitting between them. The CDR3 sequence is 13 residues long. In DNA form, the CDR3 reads TGTGCCAGCAGCGTAGATGGGACCGGGGAGCTGTTTTTT. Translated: CASSVDGTGELFF. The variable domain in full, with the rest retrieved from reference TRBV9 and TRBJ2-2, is DSGVTQTPKHLITATGQRVTLRCSPRSGDLSVYWYQQSLDQGLQFLIQYYNGEERAKGNILERFSAQQFPDLHSELNLSSLELGDSALYFCASSVDGTGELFFGEGSRLTVL.

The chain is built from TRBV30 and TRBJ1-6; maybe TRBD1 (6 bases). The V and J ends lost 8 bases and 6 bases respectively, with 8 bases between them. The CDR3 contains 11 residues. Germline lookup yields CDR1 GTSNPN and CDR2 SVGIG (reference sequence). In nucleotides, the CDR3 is TGTGCCCAAGGGGGTAATTCACCCCTCCACTTT. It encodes CAQGGNSPLHF.

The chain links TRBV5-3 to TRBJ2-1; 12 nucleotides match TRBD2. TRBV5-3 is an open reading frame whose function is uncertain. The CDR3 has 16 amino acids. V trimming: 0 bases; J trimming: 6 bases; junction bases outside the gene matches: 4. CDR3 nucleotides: TGTGCCAGAAGCTTGGGAGCTAGCGGGGGGGCCAATGAGCAGTTCTTC. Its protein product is CARSLGASGGANEQFF.

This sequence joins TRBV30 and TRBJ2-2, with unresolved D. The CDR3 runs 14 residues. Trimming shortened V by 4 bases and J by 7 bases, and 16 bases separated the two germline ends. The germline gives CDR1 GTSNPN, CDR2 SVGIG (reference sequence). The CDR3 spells CAWKVFGDGGELFF. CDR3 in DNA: TGTGCCTGGAAGGTCTTTGGGGATGGCGGGGAGCTGTTTTTT.

The CDR3 is CASSQDRFGNTIYF. Written as DNA, the CDR3 is TGCGCCAGCAGCCAAGATCGGTTTGGAAACACCATATATTTT. The genes are TRBV4-1 and TRBJ1-3, with no clear D. Germline CDR1 is MGHRA and CDR2 is YSYEKL. The CDR3 contains 14 residues. With 0 bases removed from V and 3 bases from J, the gap between germline ends came to 6 bases.

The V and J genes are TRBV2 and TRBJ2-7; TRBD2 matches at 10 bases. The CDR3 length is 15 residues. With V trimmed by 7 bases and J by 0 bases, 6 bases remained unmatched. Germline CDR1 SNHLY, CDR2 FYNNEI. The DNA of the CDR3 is TGTGCCAGCATTGTAGCGGGAGGTTCCTCCTACGAGCAGTACTTC. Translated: CASIVAGGSSYEQYF.

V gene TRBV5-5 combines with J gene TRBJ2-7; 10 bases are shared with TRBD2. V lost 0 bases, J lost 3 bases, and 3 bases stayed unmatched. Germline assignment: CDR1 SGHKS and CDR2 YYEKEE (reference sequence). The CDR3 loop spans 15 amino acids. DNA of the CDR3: TGTGCCAGCAGCTTGGCGCTAGCGGGAGTCTACGAGCAGTACTTC. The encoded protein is CASSLALAGVYEQYF.

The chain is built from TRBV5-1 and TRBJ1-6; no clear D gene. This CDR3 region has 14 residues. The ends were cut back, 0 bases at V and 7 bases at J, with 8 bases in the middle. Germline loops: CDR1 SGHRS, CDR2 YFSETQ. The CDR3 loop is CASSLDQANSPLHF. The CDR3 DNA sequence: TGCGCCAGCAGCTTGGATCAGGCAAATTCACCCCTCCACTTT.

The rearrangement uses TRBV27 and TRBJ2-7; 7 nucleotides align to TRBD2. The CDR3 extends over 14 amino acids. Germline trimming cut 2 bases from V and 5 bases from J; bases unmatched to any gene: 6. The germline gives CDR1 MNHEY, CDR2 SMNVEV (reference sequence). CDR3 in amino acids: CASSLAGVYHEQYF. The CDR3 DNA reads TGTGCCAGCAGTTTAGCGGGAGTATACCACGAGCAGTACTTC.

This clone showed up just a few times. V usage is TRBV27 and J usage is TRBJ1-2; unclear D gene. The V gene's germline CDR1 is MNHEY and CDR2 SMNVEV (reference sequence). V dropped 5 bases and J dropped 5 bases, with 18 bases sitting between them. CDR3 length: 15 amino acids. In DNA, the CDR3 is TGTGCCAGCAGTCTAAAGGACGGACCTCGTTATGGCTACACCTTC. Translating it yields CASSLKDGPRYGYTF.

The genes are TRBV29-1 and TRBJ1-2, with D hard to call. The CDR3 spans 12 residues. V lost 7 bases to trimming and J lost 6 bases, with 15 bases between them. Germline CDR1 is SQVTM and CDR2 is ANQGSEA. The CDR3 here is CSGVGRSNGYTF. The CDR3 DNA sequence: TGCAGCGGTGTGGGCAGGTCGAATGGCTACACCTTC. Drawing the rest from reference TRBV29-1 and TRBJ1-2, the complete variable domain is SAVISQKPSRDICQRGTSLTIQCQVDSQVTMMFWYRQQPGQSLTLIATANQGSEATYESGFVIDKFPISRPNLTFSTLTVSNMSPEDSSIYLCSGVGRSNGYTFGSGTRLTVV.

CDR3 loop: CSASVLGSGLRGQPQHF. CDR3 in DNA: TGCAGTGCTAGTGTTCTAGGCAGCGGCCTTCGGGGACAGCCCCAGCATTTT. The chain combines TRBV20-1 with TRBJ1-5; D not resolved. The V end lost 3 bases, the J end lost 7 bases, and 25 bases lay between the germline ends. The CDR3 sequence is 17 residues long. Per germline, CDR1 DFQATT and CDR2 SNEGSKA (reference sequence).

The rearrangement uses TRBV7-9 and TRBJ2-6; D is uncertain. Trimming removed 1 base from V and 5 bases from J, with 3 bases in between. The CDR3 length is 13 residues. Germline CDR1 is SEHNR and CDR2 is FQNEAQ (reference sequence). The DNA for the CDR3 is TGTGCCAGCAGCTTAGGACGGGCCAACGTCCTGACTTTC. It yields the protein CASSLGRANVLTF. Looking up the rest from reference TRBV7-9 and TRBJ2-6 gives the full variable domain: DTGVSQNPRHKITKRGQNVTFRCDPISEHNRLYWYRQTLGQGPEFLTYFQNEAQLEKSRLLSDRFSAERPKGSFSTLEIQRTEQGDSAMYLCASSLGRANVLTFGAGSRLTVL.

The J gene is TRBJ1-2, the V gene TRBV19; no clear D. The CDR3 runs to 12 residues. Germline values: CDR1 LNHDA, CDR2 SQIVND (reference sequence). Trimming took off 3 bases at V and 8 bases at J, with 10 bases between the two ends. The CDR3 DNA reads TGTGCCAGTAGTATTGGCAGCTCCGGCTACACCTTC. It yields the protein CASSIGSSGYTF.